This TCR beta chain was retrieved from a study of somatic mutations in cytotoxic T cells in rheumatoid arthritis. Profiling relied on immunoSEQ multiplex PCR, and the TCRdb table lists in-frame clones only, not all of them. Altogether thousands of clones are present, about four fifths being singletons, with the ten largest covering 7%. Whole-study findings and limits: For CD8+ T-cell clonality, rheumatoid arthritis patients and age-matched healthy controls did not differ significantly.

On this clone: The antigen is not known.

Flow cytometry was used to check the purity of CD4+ and CD8+ cells, which had been isolated by positive magnetic bead selection. The germline gives CDR1 LGHNA, CDR2 YSLEER. The CDR3 sequence is 14 residues long. With V trimmed by 4 bases and J by 2 bases, 2 bases remained unmatched. The rearrangement links TRBV4-3 to TRBJ2-7, with 10 bases lining up with TRBD1. Sequencing was carried out using CD8+ T cells sorted from blood. The sequence came from an adult with rheumatoid arthritis. CDR3 sequence reads: CASSPGTGAYEQYF. The CDR3 DNA follows: TGCGCCAGCAGCCCCGGGACAGGGGCCTACGAGCAGTACTTC.